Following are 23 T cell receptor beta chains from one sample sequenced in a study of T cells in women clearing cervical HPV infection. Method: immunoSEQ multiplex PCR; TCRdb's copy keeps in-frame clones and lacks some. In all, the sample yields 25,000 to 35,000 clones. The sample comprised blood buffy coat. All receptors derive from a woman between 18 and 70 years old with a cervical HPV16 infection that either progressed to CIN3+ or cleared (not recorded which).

The CDR3 DNA, read in part, is TGTGCCAGTAGTAAGGGGCAGGGAGGTTCCTCCGGC. Protein product: CASSKGQGGSSG. From start to end, the CDR3 is CASSKGQGGSSGYTF. This chain uses TRBV19 with TRBJ1-2, with a tentative D call TRBD1 (5 bases). The CDR3 goes on 3 residues after the read ends, and that part is filled in from the germline J gene. CDR3 length: 15 amino acids. In germline, CDR1 is LNHDA, CDR2 SQIVND (reference sequence).

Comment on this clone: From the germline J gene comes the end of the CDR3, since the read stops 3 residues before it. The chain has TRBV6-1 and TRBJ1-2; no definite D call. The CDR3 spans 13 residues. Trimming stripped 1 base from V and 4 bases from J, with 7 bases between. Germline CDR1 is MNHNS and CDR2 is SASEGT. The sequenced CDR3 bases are TGTGCCAGCAGTGAAGATCTAGTCTATGGC. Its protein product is CASSEDLVYG. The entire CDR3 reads CASSEDLVYGYTF.

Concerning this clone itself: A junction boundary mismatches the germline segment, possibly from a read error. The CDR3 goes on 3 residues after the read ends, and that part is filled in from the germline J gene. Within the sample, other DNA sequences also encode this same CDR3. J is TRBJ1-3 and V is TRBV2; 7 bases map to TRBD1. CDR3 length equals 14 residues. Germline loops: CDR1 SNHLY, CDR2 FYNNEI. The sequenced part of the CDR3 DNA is TGTGCCAGTGGGGACAGAACTCTTGGAAACACA. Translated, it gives CASGDRTLGNT. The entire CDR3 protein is CASGDRTLGNTIYF. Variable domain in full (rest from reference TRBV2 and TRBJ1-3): EPEVTQTPSHQVTQMGQEVILRCVPISNHLYFYWYRQILGQKVEFLVSFYNNEISEKSEIFDDQFSVERPDGSNFTLKIRSTKLEDSAMYFCASGDRTLGNTIYFGEGSWLTVV.

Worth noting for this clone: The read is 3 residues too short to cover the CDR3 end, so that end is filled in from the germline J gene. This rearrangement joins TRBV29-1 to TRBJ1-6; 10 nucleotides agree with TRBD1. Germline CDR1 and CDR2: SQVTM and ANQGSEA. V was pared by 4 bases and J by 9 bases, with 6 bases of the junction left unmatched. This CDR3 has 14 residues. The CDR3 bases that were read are TGCAGCGTTGTTCGACAGGGGGCTTTTTCACCC. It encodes CSVVRQGAFSP. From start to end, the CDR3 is CSVVRQGAFSPLHF.

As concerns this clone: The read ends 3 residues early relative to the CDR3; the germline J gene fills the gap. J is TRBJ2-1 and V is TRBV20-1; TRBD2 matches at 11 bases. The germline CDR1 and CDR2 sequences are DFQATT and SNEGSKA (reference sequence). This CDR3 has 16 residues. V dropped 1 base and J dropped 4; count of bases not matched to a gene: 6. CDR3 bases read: TGCAGTGCTAGAGCGACTAGCGGGGAGCTTTACAATGAG. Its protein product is CSARATSGELYNE. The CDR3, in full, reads CSARATSGELYNEQFF.

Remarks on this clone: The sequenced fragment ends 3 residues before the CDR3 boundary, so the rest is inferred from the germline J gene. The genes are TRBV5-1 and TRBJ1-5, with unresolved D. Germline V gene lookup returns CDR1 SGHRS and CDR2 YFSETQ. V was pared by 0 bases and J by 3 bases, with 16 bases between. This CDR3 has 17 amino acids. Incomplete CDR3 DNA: TGCGCCAGCAGCTTGGCCCCCGGGGATGGTACCAATCAGCCC. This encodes CASSLAPGDGTNQP. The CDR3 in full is CASSLAPGDGTNQPQHF.

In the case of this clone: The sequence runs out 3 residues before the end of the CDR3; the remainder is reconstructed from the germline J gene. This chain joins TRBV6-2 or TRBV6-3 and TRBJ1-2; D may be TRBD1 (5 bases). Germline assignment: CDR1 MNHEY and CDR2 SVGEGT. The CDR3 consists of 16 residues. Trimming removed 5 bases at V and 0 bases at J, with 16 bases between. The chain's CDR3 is CASSDSLTLANYGYTF. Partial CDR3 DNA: TGTGCCAGCAGTGACAGCCTCACTCTAGCTAACTATGGC.

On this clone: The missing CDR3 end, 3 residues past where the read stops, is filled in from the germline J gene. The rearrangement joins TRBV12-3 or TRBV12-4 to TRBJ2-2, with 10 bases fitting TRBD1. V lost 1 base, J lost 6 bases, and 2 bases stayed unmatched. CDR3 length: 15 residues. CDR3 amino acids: CASSLGGTGAGELFF. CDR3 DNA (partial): TGTGCCAGCAGTTTAGGAGGGACAGGGGCCGGGGAG.

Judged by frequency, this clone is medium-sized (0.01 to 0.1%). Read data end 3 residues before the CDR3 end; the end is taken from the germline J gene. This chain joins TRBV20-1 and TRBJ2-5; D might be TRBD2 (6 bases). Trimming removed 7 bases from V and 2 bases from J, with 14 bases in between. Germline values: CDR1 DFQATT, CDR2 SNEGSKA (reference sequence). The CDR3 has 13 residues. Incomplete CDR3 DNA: TGCAGTGTCCGGAGGGTCGGACAAGAGACC. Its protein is CSVRRVGQET. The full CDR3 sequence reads CSVRRVGQETQYF.

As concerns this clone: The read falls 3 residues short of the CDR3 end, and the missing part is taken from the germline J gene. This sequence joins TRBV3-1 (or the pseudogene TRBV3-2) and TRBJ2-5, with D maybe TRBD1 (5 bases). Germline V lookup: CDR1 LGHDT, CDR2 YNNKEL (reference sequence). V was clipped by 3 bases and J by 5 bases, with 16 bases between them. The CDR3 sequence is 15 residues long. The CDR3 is CASSQFIGSGETQYF. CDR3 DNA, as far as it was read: TGTGCCAGCAGCCAGTTTATTGGGTCAGGGGAGACC.

The sequenced part of the CDR3 DNA is TGCAGTGCTAGTCTGGGGGGGCGCGACACCGGGGAG. It encodes CSASLGGRDTGE. The complete CDR3 sequence is CSASLGGRDTGELFF. The chain links TRBV20-1 to TRBJ2-2; D might be TRBD2 (7 bases). The CDR3 is cut off 3 residues early in the read; its end comes from the germline J gene. Germline CDR1 reads DFQATT; CDR2 reads SNEGSKA (reference sequence). Trimming took 3 bases from V and 3 from J, leaving 14 bases between them. The CDR3 spans 15 residues.

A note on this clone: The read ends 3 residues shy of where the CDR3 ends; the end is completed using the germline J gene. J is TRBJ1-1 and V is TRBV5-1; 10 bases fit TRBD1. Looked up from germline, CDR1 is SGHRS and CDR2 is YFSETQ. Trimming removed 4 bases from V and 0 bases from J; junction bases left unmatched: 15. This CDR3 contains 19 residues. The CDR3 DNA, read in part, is TGCGCCAGCAGCAATCAACCGGGACAGGGGCCAACCATGAACACTGAA. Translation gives CASSNQPGQGPTMNTE. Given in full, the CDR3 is CASSNQPGQGPTMNTEAFF.

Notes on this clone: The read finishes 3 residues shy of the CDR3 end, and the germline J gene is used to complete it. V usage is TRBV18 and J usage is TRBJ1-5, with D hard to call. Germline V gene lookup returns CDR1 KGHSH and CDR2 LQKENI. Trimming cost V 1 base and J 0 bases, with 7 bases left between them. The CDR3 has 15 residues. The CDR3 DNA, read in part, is TGTGCCAGCTCACCACGGGCAGATAGCAATCAGCCC. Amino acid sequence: CASSPRADSNQP. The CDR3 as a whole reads CASSPRADSNQPQHF.

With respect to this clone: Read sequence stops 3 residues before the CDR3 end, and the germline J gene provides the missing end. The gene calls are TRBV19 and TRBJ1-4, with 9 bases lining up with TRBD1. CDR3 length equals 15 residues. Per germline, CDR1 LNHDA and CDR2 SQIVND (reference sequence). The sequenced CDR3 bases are TGTGCCAGTACCGGGGACAGGGCACGAAATTCACCA. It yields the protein CASTGDRARNSP. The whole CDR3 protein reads CASTGDRARNSPLFF.

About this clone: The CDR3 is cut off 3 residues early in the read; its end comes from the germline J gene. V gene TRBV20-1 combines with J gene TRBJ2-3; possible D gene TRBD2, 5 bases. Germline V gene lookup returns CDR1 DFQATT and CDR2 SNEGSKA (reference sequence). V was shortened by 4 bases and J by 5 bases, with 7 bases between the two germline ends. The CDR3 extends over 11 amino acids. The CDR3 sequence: CSAIGLDTQYF. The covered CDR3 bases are TGCAGTGCTATAGGACTAGATACG.

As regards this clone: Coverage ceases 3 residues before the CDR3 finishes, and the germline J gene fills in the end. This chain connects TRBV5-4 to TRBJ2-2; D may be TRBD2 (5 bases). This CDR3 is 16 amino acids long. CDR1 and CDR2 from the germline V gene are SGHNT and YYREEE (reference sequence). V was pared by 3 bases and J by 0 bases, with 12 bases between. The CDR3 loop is CASSWRTGSNTGELFF. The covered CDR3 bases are TGTGCCAGCAGCTGGAGGACTGGATCGAACACCGGGGAG.

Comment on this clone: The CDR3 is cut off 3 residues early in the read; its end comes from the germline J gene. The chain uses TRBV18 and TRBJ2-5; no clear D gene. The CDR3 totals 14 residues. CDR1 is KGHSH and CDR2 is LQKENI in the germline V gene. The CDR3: CASSPRGSADTQYF. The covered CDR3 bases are TGTGCCAGCTCCCCAAGAGGCAGCGCAGATACC. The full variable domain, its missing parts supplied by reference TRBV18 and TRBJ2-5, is NAGVMQNPRHLVRRRGQEARLRCSPMKGHSHVYWYRQLPEEGLKFMVYLQKENIIDESGMPKERFSAEFPKEGPSILRIQQVVRGDSAAYFCASSPRGSADTQYFGPGTRLLVL.

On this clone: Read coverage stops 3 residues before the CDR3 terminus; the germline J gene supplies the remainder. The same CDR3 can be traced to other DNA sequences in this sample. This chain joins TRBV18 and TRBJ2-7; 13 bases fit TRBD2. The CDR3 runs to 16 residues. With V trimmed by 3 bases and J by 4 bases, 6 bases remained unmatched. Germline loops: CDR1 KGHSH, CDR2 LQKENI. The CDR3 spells CASSPPGLAGSYEQYF. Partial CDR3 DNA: TGTGCCAGCTCACCTCCGGGACTAGCGGGGTCATACGAG.

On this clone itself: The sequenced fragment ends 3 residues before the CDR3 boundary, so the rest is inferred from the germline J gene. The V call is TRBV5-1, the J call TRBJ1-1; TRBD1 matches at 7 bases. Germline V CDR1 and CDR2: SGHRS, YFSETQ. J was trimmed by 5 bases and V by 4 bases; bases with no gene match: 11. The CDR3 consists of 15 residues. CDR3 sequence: CASSASTGVGTEAFF. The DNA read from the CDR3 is TGCGCCAGCAGCGCCAGCACAGGGGTGGGGACTGAA.

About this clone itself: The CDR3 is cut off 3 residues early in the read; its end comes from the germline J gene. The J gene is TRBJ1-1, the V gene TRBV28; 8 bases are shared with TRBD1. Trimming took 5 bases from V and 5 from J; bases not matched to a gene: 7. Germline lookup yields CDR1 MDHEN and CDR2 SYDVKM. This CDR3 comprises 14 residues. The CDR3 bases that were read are TGTGCCAGCAGTACGGACAGGGAGGTAACTGAA. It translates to CASSTDREVTE. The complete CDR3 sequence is CASSTDREVTEAFF.

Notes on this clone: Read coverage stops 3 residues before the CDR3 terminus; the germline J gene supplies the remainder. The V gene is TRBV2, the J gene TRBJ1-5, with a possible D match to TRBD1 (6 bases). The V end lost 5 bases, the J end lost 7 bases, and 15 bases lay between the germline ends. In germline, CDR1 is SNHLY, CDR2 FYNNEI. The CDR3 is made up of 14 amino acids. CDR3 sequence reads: CASSTYTGQQPQHF. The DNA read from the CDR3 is TGTGCCAGCAGTACCTACACAGGGCAGCAGCCC. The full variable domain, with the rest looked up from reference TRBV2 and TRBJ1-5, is EPEVTQTPSHQVTQMGQEVILRCVPISNHLYFYWYRQILGQKVEFLVSFYNNEISEKSEIFDDQFSVERPDGSNFTLKIRSTKLEDSAMYFCASSTYTGQQPQHFGDGTRLSIL.

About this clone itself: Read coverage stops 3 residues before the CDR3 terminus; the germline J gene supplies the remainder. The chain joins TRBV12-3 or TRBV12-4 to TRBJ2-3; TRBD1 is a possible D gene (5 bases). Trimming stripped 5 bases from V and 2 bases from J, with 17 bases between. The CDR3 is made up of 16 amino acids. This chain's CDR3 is CASSAETAYFTDTQYF. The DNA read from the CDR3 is TGTGCCAGCAGTGCCGAGACAGCATACTTCACAGATACG.

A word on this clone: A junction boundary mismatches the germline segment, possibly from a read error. CDR3 bases read: TGTGCTAGCAGCTTGTTCGGCAGTGGACAGTGGGATGAG. Translating it yields CASSLFGSGQWDE. The whole CDR3 sequence reads CASSLFGSGQWDEQFF. V and J are TRBV7-7 and TRBJ2-1; D might be TRBD1 (6 bases). The CDR3 end is not reached by the read, which stops 3 residues before it; the germline J gene fills it in. CDR1 and CDR2 (germline): SSHAT, FNYEAQ (reference sequence). The CDR3 runs to 16 residues.